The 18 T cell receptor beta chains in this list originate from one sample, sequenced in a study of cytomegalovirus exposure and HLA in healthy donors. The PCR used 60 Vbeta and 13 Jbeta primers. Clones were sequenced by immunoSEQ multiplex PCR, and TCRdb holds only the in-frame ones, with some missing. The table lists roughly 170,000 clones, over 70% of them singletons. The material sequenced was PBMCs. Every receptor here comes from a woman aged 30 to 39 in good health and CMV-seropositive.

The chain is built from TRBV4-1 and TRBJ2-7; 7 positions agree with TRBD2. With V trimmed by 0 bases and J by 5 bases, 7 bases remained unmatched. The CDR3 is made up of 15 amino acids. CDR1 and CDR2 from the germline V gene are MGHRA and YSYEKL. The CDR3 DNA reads TGCGCCAGCAGCCAAGAAGGAGCGGGGAGGGACGAGCAGTACTTC. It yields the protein CASSQEGAGRDEQYF.

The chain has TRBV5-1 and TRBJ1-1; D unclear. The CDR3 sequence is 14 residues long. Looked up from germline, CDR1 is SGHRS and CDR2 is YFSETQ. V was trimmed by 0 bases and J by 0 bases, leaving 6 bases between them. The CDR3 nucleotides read TGCGCCAGCAGCTTGGGGGCCATGAACACTGAAGCTTTCTTT. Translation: CASSLGAMNTEAFF.

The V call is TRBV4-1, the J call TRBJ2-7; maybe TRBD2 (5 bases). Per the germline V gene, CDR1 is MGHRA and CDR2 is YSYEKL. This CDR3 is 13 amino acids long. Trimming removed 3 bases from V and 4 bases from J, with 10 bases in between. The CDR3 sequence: CASSHRDPYEQYF. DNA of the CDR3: TGCGCCAGCAGCCATCGGGATCCTTACGAGCAGTACTTC.

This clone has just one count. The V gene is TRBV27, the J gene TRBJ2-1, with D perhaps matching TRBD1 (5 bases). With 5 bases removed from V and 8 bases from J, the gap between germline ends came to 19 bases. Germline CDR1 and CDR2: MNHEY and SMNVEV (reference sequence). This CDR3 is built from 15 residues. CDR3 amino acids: CASSPRTSGSHEQFF. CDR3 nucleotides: TGTGCCAGCAGTCCTAGGACCTCAGGGTCCCATGAGCAGTTCTTC.

The CDR3 bases are TGTGCCATCACGTTTAGCGGTTATTACGAGCAGTACTTC. Residues: CAITFSGYYEQYF. The chain couples TRBV10-3 to TRBJ2-7; possible D gene TRBD2, 6 bases. The CDR3 is made up of 13 amino acids. The V gene's germline CDR1 is ENHRY and CDR2 SYGVKD. Trimming left V 7 bases short and J 4 bases short, with 14 bases between.

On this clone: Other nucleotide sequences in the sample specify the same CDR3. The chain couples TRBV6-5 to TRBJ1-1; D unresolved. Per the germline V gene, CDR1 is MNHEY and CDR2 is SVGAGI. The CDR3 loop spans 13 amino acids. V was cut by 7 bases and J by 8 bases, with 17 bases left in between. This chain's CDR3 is CASTAAAATEAFF. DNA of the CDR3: TGTGCCAGCACCGCCGCGGCGGCTACAGAAGCTTTCTTT.

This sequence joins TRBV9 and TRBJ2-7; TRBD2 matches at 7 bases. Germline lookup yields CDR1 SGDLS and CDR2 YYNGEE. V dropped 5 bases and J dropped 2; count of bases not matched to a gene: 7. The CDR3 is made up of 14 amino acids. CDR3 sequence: CASSPTSATYEQYF. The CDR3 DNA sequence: TGTGCCAGCAGTCCCACTAGCGCAACCTACGAGCAGTACTTC.

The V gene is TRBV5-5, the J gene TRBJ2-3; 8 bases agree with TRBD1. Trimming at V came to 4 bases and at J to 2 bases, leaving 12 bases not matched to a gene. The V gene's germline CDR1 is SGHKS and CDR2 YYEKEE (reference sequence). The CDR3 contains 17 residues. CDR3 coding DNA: TGTGCCAGCAGCCCTTCTAGTGGGACAGGACACACAGATACGCAGTATTTT. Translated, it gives CASSPSSGTGHTDTQYF.

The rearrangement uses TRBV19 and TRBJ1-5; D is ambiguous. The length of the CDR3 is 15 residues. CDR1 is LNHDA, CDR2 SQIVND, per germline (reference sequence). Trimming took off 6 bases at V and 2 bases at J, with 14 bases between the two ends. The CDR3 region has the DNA TGTGCCAGTAGGCCAGCGGAGAGGGGCAATCAGCCCCAGCATTTT. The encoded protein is CASRPAERGNQPQHF.

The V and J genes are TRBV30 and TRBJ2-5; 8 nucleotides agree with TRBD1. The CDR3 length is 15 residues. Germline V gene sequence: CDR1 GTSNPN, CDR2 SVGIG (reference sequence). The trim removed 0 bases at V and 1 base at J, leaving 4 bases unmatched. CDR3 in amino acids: CAWSVGQGAQETQYF. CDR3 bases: TGTGCCTGGAGTGTTGGGCAGGGGGCCCAAGAGACCCAGTACTTC.

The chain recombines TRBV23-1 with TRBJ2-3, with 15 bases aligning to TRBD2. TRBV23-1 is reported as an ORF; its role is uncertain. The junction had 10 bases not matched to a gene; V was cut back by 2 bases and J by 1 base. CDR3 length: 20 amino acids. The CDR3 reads CASSQPGTSGRNRGTDTQYF. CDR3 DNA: TGCGCCAGCAGTCAACCGGGGACTAGCGGGAGGAACCGGGGCACAGATACGCAGTATTTT.

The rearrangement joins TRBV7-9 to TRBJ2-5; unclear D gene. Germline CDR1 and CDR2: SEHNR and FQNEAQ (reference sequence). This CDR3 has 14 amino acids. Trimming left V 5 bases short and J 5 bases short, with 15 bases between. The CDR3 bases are TGTGCCAGCAGCCCGAGGATGATTTGGGAGACCCAGTACTTC. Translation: CASSPRMIWETQYF.

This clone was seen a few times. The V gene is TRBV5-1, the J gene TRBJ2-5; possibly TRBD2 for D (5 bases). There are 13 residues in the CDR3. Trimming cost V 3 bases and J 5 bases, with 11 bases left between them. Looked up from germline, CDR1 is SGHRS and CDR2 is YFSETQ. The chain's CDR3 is CASSSPGVETQYF. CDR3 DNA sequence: TGCGCCAGCAGCTCCCCCGGGGTGGAGACCCAGTACTTC.

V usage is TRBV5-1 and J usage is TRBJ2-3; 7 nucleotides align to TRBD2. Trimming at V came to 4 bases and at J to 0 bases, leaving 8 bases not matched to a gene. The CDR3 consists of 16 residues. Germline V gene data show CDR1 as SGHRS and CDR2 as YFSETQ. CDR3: CASSPQLASSTDTQYF. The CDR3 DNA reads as TGCGCCAGCAGCCCTCAACTAGCGTCTAGCACAGATACGCAGTATTTT.

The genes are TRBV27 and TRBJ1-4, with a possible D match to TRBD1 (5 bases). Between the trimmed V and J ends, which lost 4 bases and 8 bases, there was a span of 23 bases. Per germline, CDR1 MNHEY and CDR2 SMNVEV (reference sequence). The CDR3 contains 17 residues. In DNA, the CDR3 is TGTGCCAGCAGTTCAGCCGCCCCAAGGGGCGGTTGGGAAAAACTGTTTTTT. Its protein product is CASSSAAPRGGWEKLFF.

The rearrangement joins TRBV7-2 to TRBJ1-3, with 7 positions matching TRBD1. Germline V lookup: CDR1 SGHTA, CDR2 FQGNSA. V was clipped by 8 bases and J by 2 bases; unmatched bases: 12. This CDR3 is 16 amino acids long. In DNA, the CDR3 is TGTGCCAGCCGCCCCCAGACAGGGACTGCTGGAAACACCATATATTTT. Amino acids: CASRPQTGTAGNTIYF.

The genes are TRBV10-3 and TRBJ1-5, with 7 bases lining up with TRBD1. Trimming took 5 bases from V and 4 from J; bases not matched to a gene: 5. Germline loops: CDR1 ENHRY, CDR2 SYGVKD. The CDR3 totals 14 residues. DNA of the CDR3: TGTGCCATCAGTACCGGGACAGAGAATCAGCCCCAGCATTTT. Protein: CAISTGTENQPQHF.

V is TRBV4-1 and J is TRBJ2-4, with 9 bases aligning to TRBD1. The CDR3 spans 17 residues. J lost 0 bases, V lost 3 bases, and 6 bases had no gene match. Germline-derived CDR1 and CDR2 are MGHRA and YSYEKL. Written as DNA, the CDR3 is TGCGCCAGCAGCCAGGGGACAGGGACCCTAGCCAAAAACATTCAGTACTTC. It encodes CASSQGTGTLAKNIQYF.